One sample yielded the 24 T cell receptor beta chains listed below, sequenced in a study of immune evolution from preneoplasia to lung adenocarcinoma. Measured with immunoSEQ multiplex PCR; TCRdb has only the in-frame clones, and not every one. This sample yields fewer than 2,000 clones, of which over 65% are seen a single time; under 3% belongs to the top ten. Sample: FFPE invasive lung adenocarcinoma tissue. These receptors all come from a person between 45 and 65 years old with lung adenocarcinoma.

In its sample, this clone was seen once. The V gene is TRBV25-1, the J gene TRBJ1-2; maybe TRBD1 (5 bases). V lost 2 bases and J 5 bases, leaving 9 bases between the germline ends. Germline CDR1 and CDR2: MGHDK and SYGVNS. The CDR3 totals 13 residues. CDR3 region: CASSEGTRYGYTF. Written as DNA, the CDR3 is TGTGCCAGCAGTGAAGGGACGAGGTATGGCTACACCTTC.

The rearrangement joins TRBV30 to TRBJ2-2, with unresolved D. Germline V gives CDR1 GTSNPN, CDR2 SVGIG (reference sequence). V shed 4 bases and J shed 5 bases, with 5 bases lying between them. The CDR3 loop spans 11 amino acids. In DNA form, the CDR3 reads TGTGCCTGGATTGGTACCGGGGAGCTGTTTTTT. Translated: CAWIGTGELFF.

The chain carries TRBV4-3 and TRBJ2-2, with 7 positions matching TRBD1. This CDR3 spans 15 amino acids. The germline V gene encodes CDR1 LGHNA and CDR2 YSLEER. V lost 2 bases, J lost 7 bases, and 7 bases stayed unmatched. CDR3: CASSQKTGNVGELFF. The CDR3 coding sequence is TGCGCCAGCAGCCAAAAGACAGGGAACGTCGGGGAGCTGTTTTTT.

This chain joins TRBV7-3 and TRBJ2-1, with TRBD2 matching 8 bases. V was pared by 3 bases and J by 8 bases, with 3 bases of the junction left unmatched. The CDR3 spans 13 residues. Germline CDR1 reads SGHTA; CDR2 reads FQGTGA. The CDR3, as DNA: TGTGCCAGCAGCTTTGAAGCGGGAGATGAGCAGTTCTTC. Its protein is CASSFEAGDEQFF.

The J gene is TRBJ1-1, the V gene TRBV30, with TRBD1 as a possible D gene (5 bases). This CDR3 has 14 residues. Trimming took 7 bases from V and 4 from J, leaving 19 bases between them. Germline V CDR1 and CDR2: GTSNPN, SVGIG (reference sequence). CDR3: CASLRSGEGTEAFF. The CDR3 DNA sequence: TGTGCCTCTCTTCGGTCGGGGGAGGGCACTGAAGCTTTCTTT.

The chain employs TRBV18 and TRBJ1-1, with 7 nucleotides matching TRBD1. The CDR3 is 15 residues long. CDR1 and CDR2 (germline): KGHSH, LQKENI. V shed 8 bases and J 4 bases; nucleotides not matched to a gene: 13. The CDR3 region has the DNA TGTGCCAGCCTCCTAGCAGGGGGGGGCTTCACTGAAGCTTTCTTT. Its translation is CASLLAGGGFTEAFF.

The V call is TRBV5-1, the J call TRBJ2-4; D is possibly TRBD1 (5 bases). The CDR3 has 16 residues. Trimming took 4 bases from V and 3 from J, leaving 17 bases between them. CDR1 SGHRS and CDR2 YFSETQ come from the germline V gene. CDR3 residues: CASSTNPGSGKNIQYF. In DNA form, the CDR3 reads TGCGCCAGCAGCACAAACCCAGGGTCGGGCAAAAACATTCAGTACTTC. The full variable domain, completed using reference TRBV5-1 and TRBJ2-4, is KAGVTQTPRYLIKTRGQQVTLSCSPISGHRSVSWYQQTPGQGLQFLFEYFSETQRNKGNFPGRFSGRQFSNSRSEMNVSTLELGDSALYLCASSTNPGSGKNIQYFGAGTRLSVL.

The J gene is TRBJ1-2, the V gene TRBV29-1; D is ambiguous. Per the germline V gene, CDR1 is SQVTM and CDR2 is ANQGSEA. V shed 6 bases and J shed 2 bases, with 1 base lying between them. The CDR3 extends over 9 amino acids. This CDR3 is CSVNYGYTF. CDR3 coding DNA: TGCAGCGTCAACTATGGCTACACCTTC.

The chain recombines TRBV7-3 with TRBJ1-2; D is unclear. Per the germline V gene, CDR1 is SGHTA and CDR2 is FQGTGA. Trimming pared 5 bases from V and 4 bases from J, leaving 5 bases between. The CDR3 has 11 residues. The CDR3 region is CASSPVYGYTF. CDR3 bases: TGTGCCAGCAGCCCAGTCTATGGCTACACCTTC. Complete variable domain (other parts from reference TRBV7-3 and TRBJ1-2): GAGVSQTPSNKVTEKGKYVELRCDPISGHTALYWYRQSLGQGPEFLIYFQGTGAADDSGLPNDRFFAVRPEGSVSTLKIQRTERGDSAVYLCASSPVYGYTFGSGTRLTVV.

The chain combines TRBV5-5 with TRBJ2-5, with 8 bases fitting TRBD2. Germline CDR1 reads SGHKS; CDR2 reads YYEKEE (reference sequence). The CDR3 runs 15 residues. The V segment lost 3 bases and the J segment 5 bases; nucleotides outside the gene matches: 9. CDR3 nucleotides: TGTGCCAGCAGCTCCTCGGGAGCGGGAGTTGAGACCCAGTACTTC. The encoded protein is CASSSSGAGVETQYF.

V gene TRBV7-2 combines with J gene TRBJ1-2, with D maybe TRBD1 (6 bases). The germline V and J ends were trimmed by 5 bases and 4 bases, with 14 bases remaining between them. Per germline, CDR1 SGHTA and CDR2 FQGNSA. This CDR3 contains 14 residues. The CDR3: CASSGGRALYGYTF. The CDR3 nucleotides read TGTGCCAGCAGCGGGGGCCGGGCCCTCTATGGCTACACCTTC.

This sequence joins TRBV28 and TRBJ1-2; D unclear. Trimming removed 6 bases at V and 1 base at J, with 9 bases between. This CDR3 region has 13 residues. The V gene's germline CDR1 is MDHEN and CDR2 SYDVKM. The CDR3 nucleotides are TGTGCCAGCAGCCCAAGATTTAACTATGGCTACACCTTC. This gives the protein CASSPRFNYGYTF.

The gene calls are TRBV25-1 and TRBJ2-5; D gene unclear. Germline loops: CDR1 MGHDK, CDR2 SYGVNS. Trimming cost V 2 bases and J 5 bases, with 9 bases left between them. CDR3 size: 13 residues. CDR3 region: CASSEAPVETQYF. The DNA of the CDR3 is TGTGCCAGCAGTGAAGCACCGGTGGAGACCCAGTACTTC. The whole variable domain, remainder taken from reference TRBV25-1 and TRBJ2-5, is EADIYQTPRYLVIGTGKKITLECSQTMGHDKMYWYQQDPGMELHLIHYSYGVNSTEKGDLSSESTVSRIRTEHFPLTLESARPSHTSQYLCASSEAPVETQYFGPGTRLLVL.

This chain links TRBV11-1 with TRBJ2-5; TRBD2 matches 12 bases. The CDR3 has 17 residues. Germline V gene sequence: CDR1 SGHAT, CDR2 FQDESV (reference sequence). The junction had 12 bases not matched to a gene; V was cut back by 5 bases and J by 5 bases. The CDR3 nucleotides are TGTGCCAGCAGCCTTCGACTAGCGGGGGAGCCCGGGGAGACCCAGTACTTC. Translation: CASSLRLAGEPGETQYF.

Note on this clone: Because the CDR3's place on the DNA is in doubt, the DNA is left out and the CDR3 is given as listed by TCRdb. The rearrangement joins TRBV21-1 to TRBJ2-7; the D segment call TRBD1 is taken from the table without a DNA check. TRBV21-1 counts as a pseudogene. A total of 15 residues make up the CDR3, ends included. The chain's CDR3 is CASSRVGTGSYEQYF.

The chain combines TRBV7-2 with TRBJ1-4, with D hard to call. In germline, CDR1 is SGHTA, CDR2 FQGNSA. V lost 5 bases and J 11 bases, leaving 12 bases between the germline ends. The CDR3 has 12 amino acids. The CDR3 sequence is CASSPRVGKLFF. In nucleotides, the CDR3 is TGTGCCAGCAGCCCACGGGTTGGGAAACTGTTTTTT.

CDR3: CASSLGPTRDTQYF. As DNA, the CDR3 is TGTGCCAGCAGCCTCGGACCCACCAGGGATACGCAGTATTTT. The V call is TRBV7-3, the J call TRBJ2-3; D is uncertain. The V gene lost 5 bases and the J gene lost 6 bases, with 15 bases spanning the gap. The germline gives CDR1 SGHTA, CDR2 FQGTGA. The CDR3 runs to 14 residues.

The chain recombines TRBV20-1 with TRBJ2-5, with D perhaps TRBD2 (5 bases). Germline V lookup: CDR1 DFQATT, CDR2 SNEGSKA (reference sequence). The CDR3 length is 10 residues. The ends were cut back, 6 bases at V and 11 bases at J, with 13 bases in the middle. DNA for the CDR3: TGCAGTGCCGGGCAGGAGGAGCAGTACTTC. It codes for CSAGQEEQYF.

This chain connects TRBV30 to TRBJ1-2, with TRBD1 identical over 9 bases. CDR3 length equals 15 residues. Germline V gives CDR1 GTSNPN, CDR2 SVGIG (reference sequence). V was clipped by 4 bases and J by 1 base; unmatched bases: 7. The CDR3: CAWNTQGAINYGYTF. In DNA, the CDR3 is TGTGCCTGGAATACACAGGGGGCAATTAACTATGGCTACACCTTC.

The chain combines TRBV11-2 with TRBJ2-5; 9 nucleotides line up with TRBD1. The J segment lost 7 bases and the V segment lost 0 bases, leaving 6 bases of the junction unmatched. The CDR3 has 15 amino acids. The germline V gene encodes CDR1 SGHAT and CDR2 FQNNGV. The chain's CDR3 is CASSLDRTGAGTQYF. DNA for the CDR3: TGTGCCAGCAGCTTAGATAGGACAGGGGCAGGGACCCAGTACTTC.

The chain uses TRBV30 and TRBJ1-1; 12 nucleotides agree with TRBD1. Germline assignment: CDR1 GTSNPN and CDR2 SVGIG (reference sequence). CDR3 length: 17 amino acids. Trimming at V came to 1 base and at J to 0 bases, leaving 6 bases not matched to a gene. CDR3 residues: CAWSGKGQGAMNTEAFF. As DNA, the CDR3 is TGTGCCTGGAGTGGCAAGGGACAGGGGGCAATGAACACTGAAGCTTTCTTT.

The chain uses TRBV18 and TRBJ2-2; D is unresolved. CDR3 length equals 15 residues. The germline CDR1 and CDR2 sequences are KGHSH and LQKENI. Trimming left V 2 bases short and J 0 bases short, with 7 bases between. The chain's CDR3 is CASSPWTTNTGELFF. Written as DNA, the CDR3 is TGTGCCAGCTCACCATGGACCACGAACACCGGGGAGCTGTTTTTT.

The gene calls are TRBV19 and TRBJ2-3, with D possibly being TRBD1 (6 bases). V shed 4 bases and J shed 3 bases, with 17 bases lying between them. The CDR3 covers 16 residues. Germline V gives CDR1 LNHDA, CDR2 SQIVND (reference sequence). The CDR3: CASSTRGSRGTDTQYF. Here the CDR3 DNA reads TGTGCCAGTAGTACCCGGGGATCAAGGGGGACAGATACGCAGTATTTT.

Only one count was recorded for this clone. CDR3 DNA sequence: TGTGCCAGCAGCATTCTAGCGGGGTCCAATGAGCAGTTCTTC. It yields the protein CASSILAGSNEQFF. The chain employs TRBV11-2 and TRBJ2-1; 9 positions match TRBD2. CDR1 is SGHAT and CDR2 is FQNNGV in the germline V gene. This CDR3 is 14 amino acids long. V lost 5 bases to trimming and J lost 6 bases; unmatched junction nucleotides: 5.